Listed below are T cell receptor beta chains from one sample, sequenced in a study of T cells in Graves' hyperthyroidism and ophthalmopathy. MiXCR, run by TCRdb on the multiplex PCR reads, gives a single entry per CDR3 protein. Among about 200,000 distinct CDR3 sequences listed, 17% were seen once. Material for sequencing was blood. The receptors were gathered from a man aged 50 or older with Graves' hyperthyroidism. Each CDR3 is given with its conserved first and last residue. A D gene is named only where the DNA matches it firmly. A clone size is listed for some rows: how often the clone was seen (once, few, many), or a class if it is expanded.

V gene	J gene	D gene	CDR3 length	clone size	CDR3 protein	CDR3 DNA
TRBV4-1	TRBJ2-5	.	14	many	CASSQGHPPKTQYF	TGCGCCAGCAGCCAAGGGCATCCACCCAAGACCCAGTACTTC
TRBV7-8	TRBJ2-5	TRBD2	18	many	CASGTGLTSGIRQETQYF	TGTGCCAGTGGGACAGGTCTTACTAGCGGGATCCGACAAGAGACCCAGTACTTC
TRBV18	TRBJ2-5	.	15	many	CASSPPAGREETQYF	TGTGCCAGCTCACCTCCGGCGGGACGGGAAGAGACCCAGTACTTC
TRBV4-1	TRBJ1-2	.	13	once	CASSQASDYGYTF	TGCGCCAGCAGCCAAGCGTCGGACTATGGCTACACCTTC
TRBV24-1	TRBJ2-3	.	14	.	CAPGTPPGTDTQYF	TGTGCCCCCGGGACTCCACCAGGCACAGATACGCAGTATTTT
TRBV20-1	TRBJ2-4	TRBD1	13	many	CSVSDRASNIQYF	TGCAGTGTTTCGGACAGGGCATCAAACATTCAGTACTTC
TRBV7-3	TRBJ2-5	TRBD2	16	.	CASSPGTSGVVETQYF	TGTGCCAGCAGCCCCGGGACTAGCGGGGTGGTAGAGACCCAGTACTTC
TRBV18	TRBJ2-7	.	13	many	CASSPPTGYEQYF	TGTGCCAGCTCACCGCCCACAGGGTACGAGCAGTACTTC
TRBV28	TRBJ1-1	TRBD1	14	.	CASSDRGMNTEAFF	TGTGCCAGCAGTGACAGGGGCATGAACACTGAAGCTTTCTTT
TRBV5-6	TRBJ2-5	TRBD2	16	few	CASSLGPAGGAETQYF	TGTGCCAGCAGCTTGGGCCCAGCGGGAGGAGCTGAGACCCAGTACTTC
TRBV15	TRBJ2-2	.	14	few	CATSRPGPAGELFF	TGTGCCACCAGCAGACCCGGACCAGCCGGGGAGCTGTTTTTT
TRBV7-9	TRBJ2-2	.	15	.	CASPPSEANTGELFF	TGTGCCAGCCCGCCTAGCGAAGCGAACACCGGGGAGCTGTTTTTT
TRBV6-1	TRBJ1-1	TRBD1	14	.	CASRDSQGVIEAFF	TGTGCCAGCAGGGACAGCCAGGGGGTCATTGAAGCTTTCTTT
TRBV11-2	TRBJ1-4	.	15	few	CASTLTGAPNEKLFF	TGTGCCAGCACGCTAACCGGGGCGCCTAATGAAAAACTGTTTTTT
TRBV5-1	TRBJ2-3	.	15	many	CASSLVPTSTDTQYF	TGCGCCAGCAGCTTGGTTCCGACCTCCACAGATACGCAGTATTTT
TRBV2	TRBJ2-5	TRBD2	16	many	CASSGGLAGFGETQYF	TGTGCCAGCAGTGGGGGACTAGCGGGGTTCGGGGAGACCCAGTACTTC
TRBV19	TRBJ1-2	.	12	few	CASSNQRIGYTF	TGTGCCAGTAGTAACCAGAGGATCGGCTACACCTTC
TRBV6-1	TRBJ2-7	.	13	many	CASSGGAPYEQYF	TGTGCCAGCAGTGGCGGAGCCCCTTACGAGCAGTACTTC
TRBV11-2	TRBJ2-5	.	15	many	CASSLGAGRGETQYF	TGTGCCAGCAGCTTAGGGGCGGGGCGGGGTGAGACCCAGTACTTC
TRBV9	TRBJ1-2	TRBD1	15	.	CASSEITGVRSGYTF	TGTGCCAGCAGCGAGATCACAGGGGTGCGAAGTGGCTACACCTTC
TRBV20-1	TRBJ2-3	.	15	few	CSARGPSKGTDTQYF	TGCAGTGCTAGAGGCCCTTCCAAAGGCACAGATACGCAGTATTTT
TRBV20-1	TRBJ1-6	.	13	few	CSARAGPKLPLHF	TGCAGTGCTAGAGCAGGGCCCAAATTACCCCTCCACTTT
TRBV9	TRBJ2-7	.	16	many	CASSLSEGVGVYEQYF	TGTGCCAGCAGCTTATCAGAAGGCGTAGGTGTCTACGAGCAGTACTTC
TRBV2	TRBJ1-5	TRBD1	14	many	CASASTGGHQPQHF	TGTGCCAGCGCGTCGACAGGGGGGCATCAGCCCCAGCATTTT
TRBV29-1	TRBJ2-7	.	13	many	CSVVGGTTYEQYF	TGCAGCGTGGTGGGGGGTACTACCTACGAGCAGTACTTC
TRBV7-2	TRBJ2-1	.	14	few	CASSLDYSSNEQFF	TGTGCCAGCAGCTTAGATTATAGTAGCAATGAGCAGTTCTTC
TRBV11-2	TRBJ2-5	TRBD2	16	many	CASSLGAGGGSETQYF	TGTGCCAGCAGCTTAGGCGCGGGAGGGGGGTCAGAGACCCAGTACTTC
TRBV20-1	TRBJ1-6	.	13	many	CSAAGTKDSPLHF	TGCAGTGCTGCCGGGACAAAGGATTCACCCCTCCACTTT
TRBV6-1	TRBJ2-7	.	16	many	CASTFGGGSLSYEQYF	TGTGCCAGCACATTCGGGGGCGGGAGCTTGTCCTACGAGCAGTACTTC
TRBV5-4	TRBJ1-2	TRBD1	14	.	CASGVTGTAYGYTF	TGTGCCAGCGGAGTCACCGGGACAGCATATGGCTACACCTTC
TRBV6-2/TRBV6-3	TRBJ2-5	.	14	many	CASSPGRYQETQYF	TGTGCCAGCAGTCCAGGGAGGTACCAAGAGACCCAGTACTTC